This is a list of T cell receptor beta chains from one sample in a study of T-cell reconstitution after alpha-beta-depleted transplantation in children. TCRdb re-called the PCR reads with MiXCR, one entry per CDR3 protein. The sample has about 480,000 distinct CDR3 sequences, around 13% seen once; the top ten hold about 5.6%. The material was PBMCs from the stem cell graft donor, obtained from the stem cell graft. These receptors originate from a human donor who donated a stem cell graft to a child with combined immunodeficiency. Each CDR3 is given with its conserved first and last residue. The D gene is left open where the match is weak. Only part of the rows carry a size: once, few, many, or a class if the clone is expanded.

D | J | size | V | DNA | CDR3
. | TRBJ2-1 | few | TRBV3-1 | TGTGCCAGCAGATCCGGGGGAGGACCTTACAATGAGCAGTTCTTC | CASRSGGGPYNEQFF
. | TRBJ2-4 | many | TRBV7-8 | TGTGCCAGCAGCTTAAGCTGGCTAACCAAAAACATTCAGTACTTC | CASSLSWLTKNIQYF
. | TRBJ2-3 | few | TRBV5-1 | TGCGCCAGCAGCCAGGACAGTACTCGCACAGATACGCAGTATTTT | CASSQDSTRTDTQYF
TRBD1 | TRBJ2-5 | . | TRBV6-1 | TGTGCCAGCAGAAAGGGACAGGGGGCGGCCCAGTACTTC | CASRKGQGAAQYF
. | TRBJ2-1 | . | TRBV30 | TGTGCCTTCCGGGGATACAATGAGCAGTTCTTC | CAFRGYNEQFF
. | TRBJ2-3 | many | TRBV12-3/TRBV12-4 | TGTGCCAGCACCACTCAGGGGTACGGAGATACGCAGTATTTT | CASTTQGYGDTQYF
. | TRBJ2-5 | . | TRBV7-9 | TGTGCCAGCAGCTTATTATCCGCGGCGGGGGCCCAAGAGACCCAGTACTTC | CASSLLSAAGAQETQYF
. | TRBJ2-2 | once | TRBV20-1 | TGCAGTGCTATGGCAGGAACGAACACCGGGGAGCTGTTTTTT | CSAMAGTNTGELFF
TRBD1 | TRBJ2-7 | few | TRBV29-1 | TGCAGCGCCGGCGGACAGGGATACGAGCAGTACTTC | CSAGGQGYEQYF
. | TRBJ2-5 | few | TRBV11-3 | TGTGCCAGCAGCTCCCGGTTCACAGGGCAGGTCGAGACCCAGTACTTC | CASSSRFTGQVETQYF
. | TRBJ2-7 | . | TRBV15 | TGTGCCACCAGCAGGGACCCGGGAGTGTTCGGTTACGAGCAGTACTTC | CATSRDPGVFGYEQYF
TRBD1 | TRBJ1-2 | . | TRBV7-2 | TGTGCCAGCAGTCGACAGGGCGGGGACTATGGCTACACCTTC | CASSRQGGDYGYTF
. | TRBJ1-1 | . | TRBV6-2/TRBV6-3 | TGTGCCAGCAGTTTTGAGGGGAGGCTCACTGAAGCTTTCTTT | CASSFEGRLTEAFF
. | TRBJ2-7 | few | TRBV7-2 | TGTGCCAGCAGCCATGGGGGACCTCGCTACGAGCAGTACTTC | CASSHGGPRYEQYF
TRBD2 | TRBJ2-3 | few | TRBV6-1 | TGTGCCAGCAGCCGACTAGCGGGAGTGGGAGATACGCAGTATTTT | CASSRLAGVGDTQYF
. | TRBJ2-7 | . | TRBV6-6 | TGTGCCAGCGAAGAGGGTCTGAACGAGCAGTACTTC | CASEEGLNEQYF
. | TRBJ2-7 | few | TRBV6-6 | TGTGCCAGCAGACAGGGATGGGCTTACGAGCAGTACTTC | CASRQGWAYEQYF
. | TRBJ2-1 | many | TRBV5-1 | TGCGCCAGCAGTACGACAGGGGAGGGCTACAATGAGCAGTTCTTC | CASSTTGEGYNEQFF
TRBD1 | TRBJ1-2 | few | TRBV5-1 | TGCGCCAGCAGCTCGTACGGGACAGGGGATGGCTACACCTTC | CASSSYGTGDGYTF
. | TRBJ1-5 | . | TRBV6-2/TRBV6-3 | TGTGCCAGCAGTTACGCGACGGCCCCCGGGCCCCAGCATTTT | CASSYATAPGPQHF
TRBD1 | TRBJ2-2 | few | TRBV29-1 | TGCAGCGTTGACAGGGGGCTCAACACCGGGGAGCTGTTTTTT | CSVDRGLNTGELFF
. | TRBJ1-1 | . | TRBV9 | TGTGCCAGCAGCGTGGACGGGATTGAGGCTTTCTTT | CASSVDGIEAFF
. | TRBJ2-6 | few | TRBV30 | TGTGCCTGGAGTGTCGGCTCTGGGGCCAACGTCCTGACTTTC | CAWSVGSGANVLTF
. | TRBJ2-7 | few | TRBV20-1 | TGCAGTGCTTCCGAAATGGGCGGAAGTTTGGAGGAGCAGTACTTC | CSASEMGGSLEEQYF
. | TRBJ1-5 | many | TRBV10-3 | TGTGCCATCAGTCCATCAACAGATAGCAATCAGCCCCAGCATTTT | CAISPSTDSNQPQHF
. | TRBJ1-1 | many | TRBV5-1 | TGCGCCAGCAGCTTGGCAGGGGAGTATGGGAACACTGAAGCTTTCTTT | CASSLAGEYGNTEAFF
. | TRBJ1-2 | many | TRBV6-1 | TGTGCCAGCAGAAATTGGCAAGGGGACTATGGCTACACCTTC | CASRNWQGDYGYTF
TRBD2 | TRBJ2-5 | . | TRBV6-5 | TGTGCCAGCAGTTCGTACCGGACTAGCGGTTCGGAGACCCAGTACTTC | CASSSYRTSGSETQYF
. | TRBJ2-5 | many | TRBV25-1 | TGTGCCAGCAGTGACTACGGACGGAAAGAGACCCAGTACTTC | CASSDYGRKETQYF
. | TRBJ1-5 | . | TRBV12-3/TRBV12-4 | TGTGCCAGCAGTCCGGCTCGGAGATTTAAGGGCAATCAGCCCCAGCATTTT | CASSPARRFKGNQPQHF
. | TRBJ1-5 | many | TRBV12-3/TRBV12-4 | TGTGCCAGCAGTTACAACAGCAATCAGCCCCAGCATTTT | CASSYNSNQPQHF
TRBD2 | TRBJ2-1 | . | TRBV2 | TGTGCCAGCAGTGAAGGTATAGCGGGAGTCAATGAGCAGTTCTTC | CASSEGIAGVNEQFF
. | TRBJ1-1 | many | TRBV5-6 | TGTGCCAGCAGCCTGACGGCTCGAGGACCTGAAGCTTTCTTT | CASSLTARGPEAFF
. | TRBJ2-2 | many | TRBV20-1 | TGCAGTGCTAGATATGGGGGGACCGGGGAGCTGTTTTTT | CSARYGGTGELFF
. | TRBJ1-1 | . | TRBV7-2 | TGTGCCAGCAGCCCCTATGGTGGCGGGGGGGACACTGAAGCTTTCTTT | CASSPYGGGGDTEAFF
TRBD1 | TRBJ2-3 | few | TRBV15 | TGTGCCACCAGCAGAGCGAGGGGAACAGGGGGCGACGAGACGCAGTATTTT | CATSRARGTGGDETQYF
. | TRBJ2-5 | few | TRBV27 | TGTGCCAGCACCACCCGACTAAGCGGGTACCAAGAGACCCAGTACTTC | CASTTRLSGYQETQYF
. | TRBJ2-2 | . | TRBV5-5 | TGTGCCAGCAGCTTGCTCAGTAGGTCGGGGGAGCTGTTTTTT | CASSLLSRSGELFF